This T cell receptor (beta chain) came from a study of blood T cell repertoires in COVID-19. Study context: The origin of the acute and convalescent COVID-19 samples was the United States, Italy and Spain. Sample material is recorded as cDNA or gDNA derived from T cells, B-cell-depleted T cells, or PBMCs.

The CDR3 spans 17 residues. Germline V gives CDR1 SGHRS, CDR2 YFSETQ. With 1 base removed from V and 2 bases from J, the gap between germline ends came to 18 bases. In the original analysis: Amplification with reference gene primers provided the estimates of nucleated cell counts. Profiled with immunoSEQ multiplex PCR; TCRdb holds only in-frame clones, not every one. The V and J calls and clone size come from that table; D and trimming were worked out from the DNA. The table lists roughly 180,000 clones, 82% of them singletons. Sequencing was performed on peripheral blood. The sequence came from a woman aged 25-40 years with acute or convalescent COVID-19. The J gene is TRBJ1-2, the V gene TRBV5-1, with D perhaps TRBD1 (5 bases). The CDR3 region is CASSLSWGAELNYGYTF. As DNA, the CDR3 is TGCGCCAGCAGCTTGTCATGGGGCGCAGAGTTAAACTATGGCTACACCTTC.